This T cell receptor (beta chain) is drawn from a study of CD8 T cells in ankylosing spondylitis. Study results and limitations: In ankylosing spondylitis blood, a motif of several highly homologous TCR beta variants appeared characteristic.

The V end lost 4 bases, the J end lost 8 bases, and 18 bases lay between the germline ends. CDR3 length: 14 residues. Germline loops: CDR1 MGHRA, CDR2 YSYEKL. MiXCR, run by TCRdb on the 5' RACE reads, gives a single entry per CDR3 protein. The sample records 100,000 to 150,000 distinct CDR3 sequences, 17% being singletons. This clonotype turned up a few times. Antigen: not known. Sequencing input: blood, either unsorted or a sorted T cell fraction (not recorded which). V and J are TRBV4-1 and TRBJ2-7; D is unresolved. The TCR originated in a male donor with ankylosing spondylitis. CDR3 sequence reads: CASSPTPLVVKQYF. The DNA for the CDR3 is TGCGCCAGCAGCCCGACTCCCCTAGTGGTGAAGCAGTACTTC.